The clone carrying this TCR beta chain was detected ten times or more. Ahead of thyroid surgery, no patient had received treatment of any kind. The data stem from a study of metastatic and nonmetastatic thyroid tumors. This CDR3 contains 13 residues. The germline gives CDR1 SNHLY, CDR2 FYNNEI. V gave up 1 base and J gave up 10 bases, with 8 bases separating them. Authors' processing steps: Construction of a distant-metastasis classifier for papillary thyroid cancer relied on CDR3 differences across clinicopathological groups. From the PCR reads, TCRdb re-called clones with MiXCR. The V and J calls come from TCRdb's annotation, not from the publication. The repertoire holds about 92,000 clones, 14% to 15% seen once, with roughly 3.9% in the top ten.

Sample: blood. V usage is TRBV2 and J usage is TRBJ1-6; D gene uncertain. The clonotype originates from a female donor with papillary thyroid cancer or a benign thyroid nodule (not recorded which). Some clones in this sample may be carry-over from other donors' samples. The CDR3 sequence: CASSEEAKSPLHF. In DNA form, the CDR3 reads TGTGCCAGCAGTGAAGAGGCCAAATCACCCCTCCACTTT.